This TCR beta chain was identified in a study of blood T cell repertoires in COVID-19. Study context: From T cells, B-cell-depleted T cells, or PBMCs came the material, which was cDNA or gDNA.

Clinical history reported by participants formed the basis on which cohorts were assigned. Assay used: immunoSEQ multiplex PCR; TCRdb lists only in-frame clones, some missing. The repertoire holds some 180,000 clones, with about 80% as singletons. This clone turned up a few times. The germline V gene has CDR1 MDHEN and CDR2 SYDVKM. The CDR3 length is 14 residues. J gave up 7 bases and V 6 bases, and 11 bases lay outside the gene matches. The clonotype originates from a man aged 60 to 69 who had been exposed to COVID-19. The chain joins TRBV28 to TRBJ1-2; 7 bases map to TRBD1. The sample taken for sequencing was PBMCs or T cells enriched from blood (not recorded which). CDR3 sequence reads: CASRGDSHSRGYTF. CDR3 nucleotide sequence: TGTGCCAGCAGAGGGGACAGCCATTCGCGTGGCTACACCTTC.